This T cell receptor beta chain was sequenced in a study of T cell responses to AZD1222 COVID-19 vaccine. Background on the study: Researchers grouped second doses given at about 4 or about 12 weeks into one pool. Whole-study findings and limits: An increase in Spike-specific TCR breadth and depth was observed after two AZD1222 doses. A mostly white British donor set with more females was recruited, and clonal diversity was possibly underestimated. Spike-spanning, vaccine-associated CD4 TCRs were dominant at 160-218 and 743-854.

The assay was immunoSEQ multiplex PCR, and TCRdb's table has in-frame clones only and misses some. The sample lists 130,000 to 150,000 clones; 80% to 95% were seen once. This clone was seen only once. Its antigen remains unidentified. At the DNA level, this CDR3 is encoded by other sequences in the same sample as well. Source: peripheral blood, taken on day 0 of AZD1222 vaccination. The TCR was taken from an adult in good health.

The CDR3 DNA is TGTGCCAGTCGCGGACAGTTGAATCAGCCCCAGCATTTT. Its protein is CASRGQLNQPQHF. The V gene is TRBV19, the J gene TRBJ1-5; weak D call: TRBD1 (6 bases). CDR3 length: 13 amino acids. The germline gives CDR1 LNHDA, CDR2 SQIVND (reference sequence). The V end lost 8 bases, the J end lost 4 bases, and 12 bases lay between the germline ends.